This entry is about one T cell receptor (beta chain). Its specificity is unknown. This sample stems from a study of blood T cells in healthy people across ages. PCR was performed a second time for roughly 6 to 12 cycles using a sample-barcoded 5' primer and a J-beta primer mix. TCRdb itself ran the 5' RACE reads through MiXCR, one entry per CDR3 protein. The table includes hundreds of thousands of distinct CDR3 sequences, 40% to 65% detected once. Trimming at V came to 6 bases and at J to 2 bases, leaving 6 bases not matched to a gene. The CDR3 covers 15 residues. Germline V CDR1 and CDR2: MNHNS, SASEGT. Study findings and constraints: With naive T cell percentage, TCR beta diversity showed a strong correlation.

This sequence joins TRBV6-1 and TRBJ2-7; 11 bases align to TRBD1. The source of this sequence is a woman of 80 years or more in good health. Sequenced input: blood. DNA for the CDR3: TGTGCCAGCAGATCACCGGGACAGGGGGCCTACGAGCAGTACTTC. It translates to CASRSPGQGAYEQYF.